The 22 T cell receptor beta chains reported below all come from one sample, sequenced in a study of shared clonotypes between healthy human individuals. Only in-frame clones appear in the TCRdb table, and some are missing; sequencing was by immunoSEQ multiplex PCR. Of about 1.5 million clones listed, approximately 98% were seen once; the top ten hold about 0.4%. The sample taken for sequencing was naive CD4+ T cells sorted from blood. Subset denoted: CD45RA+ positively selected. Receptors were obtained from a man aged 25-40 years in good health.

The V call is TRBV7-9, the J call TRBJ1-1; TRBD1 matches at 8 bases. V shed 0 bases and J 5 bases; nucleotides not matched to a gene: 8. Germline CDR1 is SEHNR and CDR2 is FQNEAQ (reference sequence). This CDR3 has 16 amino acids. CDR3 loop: CASSLAGGRGRTEAFF. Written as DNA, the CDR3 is TGTGCCAGCAGCTTAGCTGGGGGCAGGGGGCGTACTGAAGCTTTCTTT.

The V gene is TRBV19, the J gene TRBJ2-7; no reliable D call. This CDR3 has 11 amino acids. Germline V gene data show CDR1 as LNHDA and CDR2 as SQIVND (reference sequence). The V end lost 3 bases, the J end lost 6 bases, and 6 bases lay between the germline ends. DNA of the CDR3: TGTGCCAGTAGTATGCGAGCCGAGCAGTACTTC. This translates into CASSMRAEQYF.

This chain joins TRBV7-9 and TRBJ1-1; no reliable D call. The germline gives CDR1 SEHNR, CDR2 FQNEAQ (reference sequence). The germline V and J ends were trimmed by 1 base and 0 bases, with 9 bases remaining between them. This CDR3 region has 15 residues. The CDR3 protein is CASSLGGRLNTEAFF. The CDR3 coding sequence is TGTGCCAGCAGCTTAGGAGGACGGTTGAACACTGAAGCTTTCTTT.

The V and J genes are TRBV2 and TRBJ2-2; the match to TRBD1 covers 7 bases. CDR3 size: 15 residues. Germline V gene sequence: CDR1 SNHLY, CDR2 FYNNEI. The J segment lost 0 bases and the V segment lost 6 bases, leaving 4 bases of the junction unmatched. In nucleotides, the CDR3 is TGTGCCAGCAGGTGGGACAGTACGAACACCGGGGAGCTGTTTTTT. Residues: CASRWDSTNTGELFF.

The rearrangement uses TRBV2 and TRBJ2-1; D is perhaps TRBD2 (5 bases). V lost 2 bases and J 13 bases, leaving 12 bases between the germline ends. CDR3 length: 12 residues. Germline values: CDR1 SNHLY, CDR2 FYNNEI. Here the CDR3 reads CASSEQGGRQFF. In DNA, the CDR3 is TGTGCCAGCAGTGAACAAGGTGGGAGACAGTTCTTC.

The CDR3 reads CASSPGQGLGSPLHF. CDR3 bases: TGTGCCAGCTCACCTGGTCAGGGGCTAGGTTCACCCCTCCACTTT. This chain links TRBV18 with TRBJ1-6; tentative D call: TRBD1 (6 bases). This CDR3 is 15 amino acids long. Germline CDR1 and CDR2: KGHSH and LQKENI. Trimming removed 3 bases from V and 9 bases from J, with 15 bases in between.

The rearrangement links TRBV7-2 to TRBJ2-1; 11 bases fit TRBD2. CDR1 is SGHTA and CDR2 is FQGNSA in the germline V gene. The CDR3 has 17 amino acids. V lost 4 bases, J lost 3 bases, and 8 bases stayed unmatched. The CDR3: CASSYERTSGSYNEQFF. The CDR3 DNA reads TGTGCCAGCAGCTACGAACGCACTAGCGGGAGCTACAATGAGCAGTTCTTC.

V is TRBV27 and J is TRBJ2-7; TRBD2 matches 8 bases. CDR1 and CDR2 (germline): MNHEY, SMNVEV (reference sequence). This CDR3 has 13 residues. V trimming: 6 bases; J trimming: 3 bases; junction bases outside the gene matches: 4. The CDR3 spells CASRRLAGYEQYF. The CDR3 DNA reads TGTGCCAGCAGGCGTCTAGCGGGCTACGAGCAGTACTTC.

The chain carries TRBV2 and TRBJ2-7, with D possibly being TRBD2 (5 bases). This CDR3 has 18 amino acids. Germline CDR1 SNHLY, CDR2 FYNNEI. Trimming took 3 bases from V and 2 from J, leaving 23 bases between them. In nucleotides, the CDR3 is TGTGCCAGCAGTGAGAGAGGACTTGGAGCTATTTTTACCTACGAGCAGTACTTC. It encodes CASSERGLGAIFTYEQYF.

As DNA, the CDR3 is TGTGCCAGCAGCCGACGTCCCTACGAGCAGTACTTC. This sequence encodes CASSRRPYEQYF. The chain combines TRBV7-2 with TRBJ2-5, with D uncertain. The J call may be faulty, since TRBJ2-7 better matches the DNA end. Germline CDR1 reads SGHTA; CDR2 reads FQGNSA. The CDR3 runs to 12 residues.

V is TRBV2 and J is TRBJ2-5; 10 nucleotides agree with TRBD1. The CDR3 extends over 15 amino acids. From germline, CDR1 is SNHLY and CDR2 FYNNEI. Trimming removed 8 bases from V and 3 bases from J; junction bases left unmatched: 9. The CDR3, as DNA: TGTGCCAGCTCCAAGACAGGGACAGGGGAAGAGACCCAGTACTTC. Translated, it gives CASSKTGTGEETQYF.

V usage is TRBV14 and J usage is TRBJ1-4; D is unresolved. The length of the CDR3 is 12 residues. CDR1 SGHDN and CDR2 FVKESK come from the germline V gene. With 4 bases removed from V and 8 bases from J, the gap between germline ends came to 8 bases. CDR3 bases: TGTGCCAGCAGCCTCGTAGGGGAAAAACTGTTTTTT. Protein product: CASSLVGEKLFF.

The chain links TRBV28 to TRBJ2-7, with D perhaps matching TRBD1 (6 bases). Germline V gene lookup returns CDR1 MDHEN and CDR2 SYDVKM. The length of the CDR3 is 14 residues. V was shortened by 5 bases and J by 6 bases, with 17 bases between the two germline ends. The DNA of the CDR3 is TGTGCCAGCAGTCTCGGGACATTCTCTTTCGAGCAGTACTTC. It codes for CASSLGTFSFEQYF. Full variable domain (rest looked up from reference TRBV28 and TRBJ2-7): DVKVTQSSRYLVKRTGEKVFLECVQDMDHENMFWYRQDPGLGLRLIYFSYDVKMKEKGDIPEGYSVSREKKERFSLILESASTNQTSMYLCASSLGTFSFEQYFGPGTRLTVT.

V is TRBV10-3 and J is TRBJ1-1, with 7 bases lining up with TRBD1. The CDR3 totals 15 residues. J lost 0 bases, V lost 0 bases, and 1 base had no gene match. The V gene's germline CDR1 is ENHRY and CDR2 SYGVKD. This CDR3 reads CAISESGQLNTEAFF. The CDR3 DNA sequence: TGTGCCATCAGTGAGTCGGGACAGCTGAACACTGAAGCTTTCTTT.

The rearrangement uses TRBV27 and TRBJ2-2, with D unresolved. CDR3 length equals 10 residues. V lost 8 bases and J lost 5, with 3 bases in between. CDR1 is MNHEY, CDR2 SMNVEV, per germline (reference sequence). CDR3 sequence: CASVTGELFF. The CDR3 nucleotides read TGTGCCAGCGTAACCGGGGAGCTGTTTTTT.

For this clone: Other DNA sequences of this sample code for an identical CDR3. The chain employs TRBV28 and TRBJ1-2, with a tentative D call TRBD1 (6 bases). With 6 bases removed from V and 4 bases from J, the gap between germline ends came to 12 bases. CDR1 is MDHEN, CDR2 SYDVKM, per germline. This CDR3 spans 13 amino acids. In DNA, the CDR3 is TGTGCCAGCAGCCCGGACAGTATCTATGGCTACACCTTC. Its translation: CASSPDSIYGYTF.

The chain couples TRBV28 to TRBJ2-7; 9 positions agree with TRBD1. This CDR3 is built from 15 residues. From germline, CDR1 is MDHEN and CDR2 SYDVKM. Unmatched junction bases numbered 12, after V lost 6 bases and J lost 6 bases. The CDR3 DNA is TGTGCCAGCAGAAGCGCGTGGACAGGGGTAGTCGAGCAGTACTTC. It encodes CASRSAWTGVVEQYF.

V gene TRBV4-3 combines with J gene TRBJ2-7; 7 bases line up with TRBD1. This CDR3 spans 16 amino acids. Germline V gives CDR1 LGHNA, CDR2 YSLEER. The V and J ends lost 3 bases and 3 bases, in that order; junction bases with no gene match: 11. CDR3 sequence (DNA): TGCGCCAGCAGCCAGGGACAGCCAGCCGCGGACTACGAGCAGTACTTC. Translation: CASSQGQPAADYEQYF.

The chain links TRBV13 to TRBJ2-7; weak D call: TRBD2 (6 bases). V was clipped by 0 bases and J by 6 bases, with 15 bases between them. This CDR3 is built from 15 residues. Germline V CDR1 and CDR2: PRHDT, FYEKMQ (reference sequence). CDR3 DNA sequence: TGTGCCAGCAGCTTAGGCCTCGCCGGGGGTTCCGAGCAGTACTTC. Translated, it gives CASSLGLAGGSEQYF. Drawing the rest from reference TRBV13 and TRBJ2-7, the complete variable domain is AAGVIQSPRHLIKEKRETATLKCYPIPRHDTVYWYQQGPGQDPQFLISFYEKMQSDKGSIPDRFSAQQFSDYHSELNMSSLELGDSALYFCASSLGLAGGSEQYFGPGTRLTVT.

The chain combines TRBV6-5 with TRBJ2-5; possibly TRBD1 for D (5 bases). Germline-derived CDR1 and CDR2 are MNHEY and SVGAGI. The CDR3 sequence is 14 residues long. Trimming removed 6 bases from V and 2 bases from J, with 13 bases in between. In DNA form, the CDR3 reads TGTGCCAGCAGGATTCAGCAGGGTCAAGAGACCCAGTACTTC. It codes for CASRIQQGQETQYF.

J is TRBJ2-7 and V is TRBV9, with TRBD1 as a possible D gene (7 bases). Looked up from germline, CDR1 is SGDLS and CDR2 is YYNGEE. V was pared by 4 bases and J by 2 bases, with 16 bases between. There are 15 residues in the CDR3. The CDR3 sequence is CASSPGGTATYEQYF. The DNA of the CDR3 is TGTGCCAGCAGCCCAGGGGGGACGGCAACCTACGAGCAGTACTTC.

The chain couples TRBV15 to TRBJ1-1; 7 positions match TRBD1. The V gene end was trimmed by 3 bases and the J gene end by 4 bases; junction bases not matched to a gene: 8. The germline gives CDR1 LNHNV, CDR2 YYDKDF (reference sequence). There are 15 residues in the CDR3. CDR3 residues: CATSRQGGGGTEAFF. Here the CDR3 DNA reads TGTGCCACCAGCAGGCAGGGGGGAGGGGGCACTGAAGCTTTCTTT.